This TCR beta chain is from a study of cytomegalovirus exposure and HLA in healthy donors. The wider study: Membership in the Caucasian-associated ancestry cluster was found for about four fifths of 350 to 450 genotyped donors. Points from the study as a whole: Beyond CMV serostatus, there was no information to go on about immune exposure. Later on, an analysis showed TCR association rates differing by HLA locus, with DRB1 the most and HLA-C the fewest. By a later analysis, the bulk of CMV-associated TCR beta chains appeared HLA-restricted.

As to this clone: The antigen remains undetermined.

The germline V gene encodes CDR1 SGHNT and CDR2 YENEEA. This CDR3 is 14 amino acids long. V gave up 1 base and J gave up 6 bases, with 7 bases separating them. A multiplex PCR was run with 60 Vbeta primers and 13 Jbeta primers. Sequencing used immunoSEQ multiplex PCR; TCRdb keeps in-frame clones, though not all of them. The table has roughly 150,000 clones, under 90% seen once. The chain carries TRBV11-3 and TRBJ1-6, with a tentative D call TRBD1 (6 bases). The sample consisted of PBMCs. The sequence was obtained from a boy aged 2-15 years in good health and CMV-seronegative. CDR3: CASSLGQVNSPLHF. CDR3 DNA sequence: TGTGCCAGCAGCTTAGGACAGGTTAATTCACCCCTCCACTTT.